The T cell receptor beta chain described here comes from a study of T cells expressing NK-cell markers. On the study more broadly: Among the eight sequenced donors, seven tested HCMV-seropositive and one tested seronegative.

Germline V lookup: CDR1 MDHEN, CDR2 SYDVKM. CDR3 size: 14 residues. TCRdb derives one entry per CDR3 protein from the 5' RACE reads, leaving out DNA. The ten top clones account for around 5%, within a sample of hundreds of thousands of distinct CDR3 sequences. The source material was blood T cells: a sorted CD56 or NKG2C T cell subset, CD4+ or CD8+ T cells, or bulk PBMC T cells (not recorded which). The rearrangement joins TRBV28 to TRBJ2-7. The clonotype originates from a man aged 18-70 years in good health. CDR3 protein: CASQRLTELYEQYF. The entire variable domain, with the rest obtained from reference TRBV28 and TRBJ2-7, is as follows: DVKVTQSSRYLVKRTGEKVFLECVQDMDHENMFWYRQDPGLGLRLIYFSYDVKMKEKGDIPEGYSVSREKKERFSLILESASTNQTSMYLCASQRLTELYEQYFGPGTRLTVT.